Given below is one T cell receptor (beta chain) in context. The data were produced by immunoSEQ multiplex PCR, yet TCRdb's version contains in-frame clones alone and is incomplete. The table shows 95,000 to 100,000 clones, with roughly 87% occurring only once. This record comes from a study of T cell responses to AZD1222 COVID-19 vaccine. V gave up 6 bases and J gave up 0 bases, with 9 bases separating them. Germline assignment: CDR1 MNHEY and CDR2 SMNVEV (reference sequence). CDR3 length equals 13 residues. This sequence joins TRBV27 and TRBJ2-7, with D perhaps matching TRBD2 (5 bases). The clonotype comes from an adult in good health. The starting material was peripheral blood, obtained on day 0 of AZD1222 vaccination. CDR3 loop: CASSGEISYEQYF. The CDR3 nucleotides read TGTGCCAGCAGCGGGGAGATCTCCTACGAGCAGTACTTC.